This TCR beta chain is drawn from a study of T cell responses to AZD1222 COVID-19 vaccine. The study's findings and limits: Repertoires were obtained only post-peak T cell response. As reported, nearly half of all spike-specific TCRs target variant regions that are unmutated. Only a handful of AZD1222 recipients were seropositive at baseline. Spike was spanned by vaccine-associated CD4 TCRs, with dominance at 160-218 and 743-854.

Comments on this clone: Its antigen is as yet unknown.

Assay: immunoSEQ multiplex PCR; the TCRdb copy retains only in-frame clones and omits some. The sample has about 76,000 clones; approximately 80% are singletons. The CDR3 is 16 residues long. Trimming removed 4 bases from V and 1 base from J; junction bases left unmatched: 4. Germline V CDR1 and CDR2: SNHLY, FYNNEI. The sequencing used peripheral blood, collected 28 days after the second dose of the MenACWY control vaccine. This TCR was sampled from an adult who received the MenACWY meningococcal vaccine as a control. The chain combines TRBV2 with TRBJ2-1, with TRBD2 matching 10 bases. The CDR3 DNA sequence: TGTGCCAGCAGTGGAGGAGCGGGAGGGTCCTACAATGAGCAGTTCTTC. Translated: CASSGGAGGSYNEQFF.